The 17 T cell receptor beta chains in this list originate from one sample, sequenced in a study of blood T cells in healthy people across ages. Then a second PCR, running roughly 6 to 11 cycles, was carried out with a sample-barcoded 5' primer and a J-beta primer mix. Each CDR3 protein gets one entry after TCRdb re-called the 5' RACE reads with MiXCR. The sample consists of hundreds of thousands of distinct CDR3 sequences, 32% of them appearing once. The sequencing sample was made of blood. All receptors derive from a woman of 80 years or more in good health.

This clonotype was seen ten or more times. The V and J genes are TRBV6-2 or TRBV6-3 and TRBJ1-2, with no clear D. The CDR3 is 15 amino acids. Germline CDR1 MNHEY, CDR2 SVGEGT. V lost 0 bases to trimming and J lost 4 bases, with 12 bases between them. This chain's CDR3 is CASSYSGRATYGYTF. The CDR3 coding sequence is TGTGCCAGCAGTTACTCGGGGAGGGCGACCTATGGCTACACCTTC.

This clonotype was counted at least ten times. This chain joins TRBV24-1 and TRBJ2-3, with D hard to call. The V gene lost 3 bases and the J gene lost 2 bases, with 8 bases spanning the gap. Germline V gene data show CDR1 as KGHDR and CDR2 as SFDVKD. The CDR3 has 14 residues. CDR3 DNA: TGTGCCACCAGTGATCCACCCAACACAGATACGCAGTATTTT. Protein: CATSDPPNTDTQYF.

This clonotype was recorded many times. This chain's CDR3 is CASRPPGARTDTQYF. As DNA, the CDR3 is TGTGCCAGCAGACCCCCCGGGGCCCGCACAGATACGCAGTATTTT. The chain is built from TRBV7-2 and TRBJ2-3; D may be TRBD1 or TRBD2 (5 bases each). This CDR3 spans 15 amino acids. Germline assignment: CDR1 SGHTA and CDR2 FQGNSA. V lost 6 bases and J 1 base, leaving 14 bases between the germline ends.

This clonotype was seen many times. The V call is TRBV6-5, the J call TRBJ2-5, with D possibly being TRBD1 (5 bases). The CDR3 runs to 15 residues. The V and J ends lost 2 bases and 3 bases respectively, with 13 bases between them. CDR1 is MNHEY, CDR2 SVGAGI, per germline. The CDR3: CASSYGPWGKETQYF. For the CDR3, the DNA is TGTGCCAGCAGTTACGGCCCTTGGGGCAAAGAGACCCAGTACTTC.

The V call is TRBV4-1, the J call TRBJ2-7; TRBD1 might be the D (6 bases). The CDR3 spans 19 residues. Germline V lookup: CDR1 MGHRA, CDR2 YSYEKL. V dropped 0 bases and J dropped 4 bases, with 25 bases sitting between them. CDR3 residues: CASSQDPYRQEPMGYEQYF. The CDR3 region has the DNA TGCGCCAGCAGCCAAGATCCCTACCGACAGGAGCCTATGGGGTACGAGCAGTACTTC.

In regard to this clonotype: A single base separates this from a much larger clone, so it may be a read error. This chain connects TRBV6-1 to TRBJ2-1; tentative D call: TRBD1 (5 bases). The germline V gene encodes CDR1 MNHNS and CDR2 SASEGT. This CDR3 has 15 amino acids. The V gene lost 5 bases and the J gene lost 10 bases, with 21 bases spanning the gap. The CDR3 sequence: CASSRIGVFSYEQFF. CDR3 in DNA: TGTGCCAGCAGTCGTATAGGGGTTTTCTCCTACGAGCAGTTCTTC.

Turning to this clonotype: A much larger clone lies one base from this, so it may be a read error. The CDR3 here is CASSFERGGKDTQYF. The CDR3 DNA reads TGCGCCAGCAGCTTCGAGCGGGGGGGGAAAGATACGCAGTATTTT. The chain carries TRBV5-1 and TRBJ2-3, with 10 bases aligning to TRBD2. This CDR3 is 15 amino acids long. V lost 2 bases and J lost 5; bases outside the gene matches: 5. CDR1 and CDR2 (germline): SGHRS, YFSETQ.

In this sample, this clonotype turned up many times. The chain joins TRBV5-1 to TRBJ2-7, with 7 bases matching TRBD2. Germline loops: CDR1 SGHRS, CDR2 YFSETQ. This CDR3 region has 15 residues. Germline trimming cut 4 bases from V and 3 bases from J; bases unmatched to any gene: 10. The CDR3 nucleotides are TGCGCCAGCAGCCCGGGGGGAGCGCAGGGCTACGAGCAGTACTTC. This encodes CASSPGGAQGYEQYF.

For this clonotype: A single base separates this from a much larger clone, so it may be a read error. The genes are TRBV28 and TRBJ2-7, with D perhaps TRBD2 (6 bases). CDR1 and CDR2 (germline): MDHEN, SYDVKM. This CDR3 has 15 amino acids. The V end lost 5 bases, the J end lost 2 bases, and 16 bases lay between the germline ends. The chain's CDR3 is CASSERDLSAYEQYF. CDR3 in DNA: TGTGCCAGCAGTGAAAGGGACTTAAGCGCCTACGAGCAGTACTTC.

This clonotype was detected once. A much larger clone sits a single nucleotide away, making a read error possible. The chain combines TRBV5-1 with TRBJ2-3, with 8 bases lining up with TRBD1. The CDR3 runs to 16 residues. From germline, CDR1 is SGHRS and CDR2 YFSETQ. The CDR3 DNA reads as TGCGCCAGCAGCTTGGGTAGGGGGACAGGCACAGATTCGCAGTATTTT. Translation gives CASSLGRGTGTDSQYF.

The sample holds many counts of this clonotype. The V gene is TRBV7-8, the J gene TRBJ1-1, with a tentative D call TRBD1 (5 bases). The V end was cut by 5 bases, the J end by 1 base, with 20 bases between. This CDR3 comprises 17 residues. Germline assignment: CDR1 SGHVS and CDR2 FQNEAQ. CDR3 DNA: TGTGCCAGCAGCCCCCGGGGGTGGGTGGAGAGGAACACTGAAGCTTTCTTT. Amino acids: CASSPRGWVERNTEAFF. Full variable domain (remainder filled in from reference TRBV7-8 and TRBJ1-1): GAGVSQSPRYKVAKRGQDVALRCDPISGHVSLFWYQQALGQGPEFLTYFQNEAQLDKSGLPSDRFFAERPEGSVSTLKIQRTQQEDSAVYLCASSPRGWVERNTEAFFGQGTRLTVV.

Notes on this clonotype: Given a far larger clone just one base away, this is likely a sequencing read error. The chain has TRBV9 and TRBJ1-2; possible D gene TRBD1, 5 bases. Germline values: CDR1 SGDLS, CDR2 YYNGEE. The CDR3 totals 13 residues. The CDR3 sequence is CAGSVQGNYGYTF. The DNA of the CDR3 is TGTGCCGGCAGCGTCCAGGGCAACTATGGCTACACCTTC.

The V and J genes are TRBV12-3 or TRBV12-4 and TRBJ1-2; D call uncertain. This CDR3 has 13 residues. V was shortened by 3 bases and J by 2 bases, with 7 bases between the two germline ends. Here the CDR3 reads CASSFGPNYGYTF. Written as DNA, the CDR3 is TGTGCCAGCAGTTTTGGTCCGAACTATGGCTACACCTTC.

V gene TRBV4-1 combines with J gene TRBJ1-2; no firm D call. The germline V gene has CDR1 MGHRA and CDR2 YSYEKL. V gave up 0 bases and J gave up 4 bases, with 6 bases separating them. This CDR3 comprises 13 residues. The DNA of the CDR3 is TGCGCCAGCAGCCAAGACTCCGGCTATGGCTACACCTTC. Translating it yields CASSQDSGYGYTF.

Ten or more counts support this clonotype. This chain connects TRBV12-3 or TRBV12-4 to TRBJ1-4; D is uncertain. The CDR3 runs 9 residues. Trimming removed 7 bases from V and 14 bases from J, with 8 bases in between. Here the CDR3 reads CASTGVLFF. The CDR3 DNA reads as TGTGCCAGCACCGGCGTGCTGTTTTTT.

There are many counts of this clonotype. The rearrangement uses TRBV20-1 and TRBJ2-1; no reliable D call. The germline V and J ends were trimmed by 0 bases and 10 bases, with 10 bases remaining between them. The CDR3 loop spans 12 amino acids. Germline loops: CDR1 DFQATT, CDR2 SNEGSKA (reference sequence). CDR3 in DNA: TGCAGTGCTAGAGACGACGTCTCGGAGCAGTTCTTC. Amino acid sequence: CSARDDVSEQFF.

This clonotype was detected many times. Possible read error: a much larger clone is one base away. The rearrangement uses TRBV4-2 and TRBJ2-5; a weak D match, TRBD2 (7 bases). The germline V gene has CDR1 LGHNA and CDR2 YNFKEQ. The ends were cut back, 4 bases at V and 11 bases at J, with 20 bases in the middle. The CDR3 has 14 amino acids. The CDR3 DNA reads as TGTGCCAGCAGCCTTTCCCAGGGGAGGGATGAGCAGTACTTC. This encodes CASSLSQGRDEQYF.